What follows are 7 T cell receptor beta chains derived from one specimen sequenced in a study of glioma-infiltrating T cells after dendritic cell vaccination. Sequenced by immunoSEQ multiplex PCR; TCRdb stores in-frame clones only, minus some. The table has about 30,000 clones, approximately 90% seen once. The sample here was blood, taken before dendritic cell vaccination. These receptors originate from a human donor with glioblastoma.

The chain uses TRBV15 and TRBJ1-4, with 8 bases that match TRBD1. The CDR3 consists of 16 residues. The germline CDR1 and CDR2 sequences are LNHNV and YYDKDF (reference sequence). V lost 7 bases to trimming and J lost 8 bases; unmatched junction nucleotides: 15. The CDR3 here is CATTQFGQGSGEKLFF. CDR3 nucleotides: TGTGCCACCACCCAATTTGGACAGGGCTCAGGGGAAAAACTGTTTTTT.

This chain connects TRBV5-1 to TRBJ1-2; D may be TRBD1 (6 bases). Germline assignment: CDR1 SGHRS and CDR2 YFSETQ. The CDR3 is 14 amino acids. V lost 0 bases and J 0 bases, leaving 6 bases between the germline ends. In DNA, the CDR3 is TGCGCCAGCAGCTTGGGGACAGCTAACTATGGCTACACCTTC. Protein product: CASSLGTANYGYTF.

The chain is built from TRBV7-8 and TRBJ2-5; possible D gene TRBD1, 5 bases. The CDR3 totals 15 residues. The V end lost 3 bases, the J end lost 8 bases, and 19 bases lay between the germline ends. Germline CDR1 reads SGHVS; CDR2 reads FQNEAQ. The CDR3 loop is CASSFEQGLGFTQYF. In nucleotides, the CDR3 is TGTGCCAGCAGCTTTGAGCAGGGCCTCGGGTTTACCCAGTACTTC.

The chain carries TRBV5-6 and TRBJ2-1; the D is unclear. CDR1 is SGHDT, CDR2 YYEEEE, per germline. CDR3 length equals 15 residues. The V and J ends lost 4 bases and 3 bases respectively, with 14 bases between them. The CDR3 here is CASSRPLRLYNEQFF. In DNA form, the CDR3 reads TGTGCCAGCAGCCGCCCCCTCAGACTCTACAATGAGCAGTTCTTC.

The chain couples TRBV5-1 to TRBJ2-5, with 11 bases lining up with TRBD2. CDR1 is SGHRS, CDR2 YFSETQ, per germline. The CDR3 sequence is 17 residues long. The V gene end was trimmed by 4 bases and the J gene end by 1 base; junction bases not matched to a gene: 9. CDR3 DNA: TGCGCCAGCAGCCCAAAAAAGACTAGCGGGGCCCAAGAGACCCAGTACTTC. Encoded protein: CASSPKKTSGAQETQYF.

The chain employs TRBV2 and TRBJ1-5; D possibly corresponds to TRBD1 (6 bases). V lost 1 base and J lost 6, with 13 bases in between. CDR1 is SNHLY and CDR2 is FYNNEI in the germline V gene. The CDR3 has 15 amino acids. The CDR3 bases are TGTGCCAGCAGTGAAGAACAGGGAAGAAGTCAGCCCCAGCATTTT. It encodes CASSEEQGRSQPQHF.

This sequence joins TRBV6-6 and TRBJ1-5, with no clear D. V was clipped by 5 bases and J by 6 bases, with 5 bases between them. Per the germline V gene, CDR1 is MNHNY and CDR2 is SVGAGI (reference sequence). This CDR3 contains 11 residues. DNA for the CDR3: TGTGCCAGCAGTACTTTTCAGCCCCAGCATTTT. Protein sequence: CASSTFQPQHF.